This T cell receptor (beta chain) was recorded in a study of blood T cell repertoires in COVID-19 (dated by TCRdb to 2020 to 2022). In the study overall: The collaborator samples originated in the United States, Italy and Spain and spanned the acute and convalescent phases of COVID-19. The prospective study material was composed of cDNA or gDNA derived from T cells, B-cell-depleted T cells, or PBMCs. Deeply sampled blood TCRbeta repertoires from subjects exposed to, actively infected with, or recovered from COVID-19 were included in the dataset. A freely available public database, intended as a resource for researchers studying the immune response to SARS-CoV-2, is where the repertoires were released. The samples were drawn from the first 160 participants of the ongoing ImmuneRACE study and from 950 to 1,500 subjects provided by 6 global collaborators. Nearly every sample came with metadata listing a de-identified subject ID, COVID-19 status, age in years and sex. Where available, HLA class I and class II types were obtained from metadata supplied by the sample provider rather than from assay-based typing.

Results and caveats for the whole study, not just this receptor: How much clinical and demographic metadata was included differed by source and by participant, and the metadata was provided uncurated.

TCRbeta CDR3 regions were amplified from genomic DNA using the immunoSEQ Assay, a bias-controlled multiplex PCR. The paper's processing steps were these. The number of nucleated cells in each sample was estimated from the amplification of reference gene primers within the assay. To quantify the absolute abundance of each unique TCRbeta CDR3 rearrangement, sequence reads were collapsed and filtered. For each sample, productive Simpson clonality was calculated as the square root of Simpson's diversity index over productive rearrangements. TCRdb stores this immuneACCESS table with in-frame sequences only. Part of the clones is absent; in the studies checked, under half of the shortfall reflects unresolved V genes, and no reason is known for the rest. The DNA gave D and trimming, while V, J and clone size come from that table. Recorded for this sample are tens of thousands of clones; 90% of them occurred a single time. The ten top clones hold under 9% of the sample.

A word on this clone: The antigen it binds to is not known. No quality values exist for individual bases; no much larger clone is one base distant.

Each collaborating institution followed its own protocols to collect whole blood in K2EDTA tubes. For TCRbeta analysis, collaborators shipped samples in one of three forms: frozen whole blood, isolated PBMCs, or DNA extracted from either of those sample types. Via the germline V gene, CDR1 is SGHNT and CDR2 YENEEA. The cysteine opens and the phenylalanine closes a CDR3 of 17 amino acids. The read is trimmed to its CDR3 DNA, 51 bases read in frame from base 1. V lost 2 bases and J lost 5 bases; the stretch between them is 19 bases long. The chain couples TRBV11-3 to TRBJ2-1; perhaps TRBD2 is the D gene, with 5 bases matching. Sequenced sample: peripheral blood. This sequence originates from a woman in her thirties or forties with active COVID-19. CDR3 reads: CASSLRIGGGNHNEQFF. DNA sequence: TGTGCCAGCAGCTTACGTATTGGAGGAGGCAACCACAATGAGCAGTTCTTC.